This TCR beta chain was sequenced for a study of cytomegalovirus exposure and HLA in healthy donors. This table comes from immunoSEQ multiplex PCR, and its TCRdb copy is limited to in-frame clones, with some not included. The sample shows about 130,000 clones, 80% to 90% of them seen only once. V shed 2 bases and J shed 4 bases, with 8 bases lying between them. This CDR3 contains 13 residues. The germline V gene encodes CDR1 MNHEY and CDR2 SMNVEV (reference sequence). The chain employs TRBV27 and TRBJ1-2; D ambiguous. Source material: PBMCs. This receptor was taken from a woman under 40 in good health and CMV-seropositive. The CDR3 DNA follows: TGTGCCAGCAGTTTACGGGGTTTCTATGGCTACACCTTC. Protein: CASSLRGFYGYTF.